These 8 T cell receptor beta chains were all obtained from the same sample, sequenced in a study of shared clonotypes between healthy human individuals. Data came from immunoSEQ multiplex PCR; TCRdb stores just in-frame clones and leaves some out. In the table there are 2 million to 2.5 million clones, approximately 93% of which are singletons. The sequencing sample was made of naive CD4+ T cells from PBMCs. Subset defined: CD45RA+ positively selected. Receptors were obtained from a man between 18 and 29 years old in good health. Some clones in this sample may be carry-over from other donors' samples.

V and J are TRBV7-8 and TRBJ2-2; D perhaps matches TRBD2 (5 bases). Germline V gene sequence: CDR1 SGHVS, CDR2 FQNEAQ. Trimming left V 0 bases short and J 5 bases short, with 13 bases between. The CDR3 extends over 16 amino acids. This CDR3 reads CASSLAGTRRTGELFF. Written as DNA, the CDR3 is TGTGCCAGCAGCTTAGCGGGCACTAGGAGGACCGGGGAGCTGTTTTTT.

The chain carries TRBV2 and TRBJ1-3; D possibly corresponds to TRBD1 (5 bases). CDR3 length equals 14 residues. Per the germline V gene, CDR1 is SNHLY and CDR2 is FYNNEI. Trimming pared 7 bases from V and 0 bases from J, leaving 10 bases between. The CDR3 nucleotides read TGTGCCAGCATGGCGACAGTCTCTGGAAACACCATATATTTT. It specifies CASMATVSGNTIYF.

The chain recombines TRBV29-1 with TRBJ1-1; D gene uncertain. Trimming shortened V by 3 bases and J by 3 bases, and 14 bases separated the two germline ends. This CDR3 comprises 14 residues. Germline assignment: CDR1 SQVTM and CDR2 ANQGSEA. The CDR3 spells CSVDTIGRDTEAFF. CDR3 DNA: TGCAGCGTTGATACGATCGGTAGAGACACTGAAGCTTTCTTT.

This clone was observed a single time. The rearrangement joins TRBV7-2 to TRBJ2-3; D tentatively reads TRBD1 or TRBD2 (5 bases each). Trimming stripped 4 bases from V and 6 bases from J, with 14 bases between. Germline lookup yields CDR1 SGHTA and CDR2 FQGNSA. CDR3 length: 14 amino acids. The CDR3 sequence: CASSSGSWGDTQYF. CDR3 sequence (DNA): TGTGCCAGCAGCTCCGGTTCTTGGGGGGATACGCAGTATTTT.

The gene calls are TRBV27 and TRBJ2-3; D is uncertain. CDR3 length equals 14 residues. The V and J ends lost 5 bases and 4 bases respectively, with 13 bases between them. CDR1 and CDR2 (germline): MNHEY, SMNVEV (reference sequence). The CDR3 nucleotides read TGTGCCAGCAGTCCCTCAGGCCTTCCAGATACGCAGTATTTT. This sequence encodes CASSPSGLPDTQYF.

With regard to this clone: The same CDR3 can be traced to other DNA sequences in this sample. The CDR3 region is CASSWSASSYNEQFF. The CDR3 DNA sequence: TGTGCCAGCAGCTGGAGCGCGAGCTCCTACAATGAGCAGTTCTTC. The chain joins TRBV7-2 to TRBJ2-1, with D hard to call. Trimming pared 4 bases from V and 0 bases from J, leaving 10 bases between. Germline V gives CDR1 SGHTA, CDR2 FQGNSA. The CDR3 sequence is 15 residues long.

This clone appeared once. This rearrangement joins TRBV11-1 to TRBJ2-3; D call uncertain. Germline-derived CDR1 and CDR2 are SGHAT and FQDESV (reference sequence). CDR3 length: 14 amino acids. With 5 bases removed from V and 4 bases from J, the gap between germline ends came to 13 bases. CDR3 in DNA: TGTGCCAGCAGCACGCGACTCCTCTCAGATACGCAGTATTTT. Protein product: CASSTRLLSDTQYF.

The V and J genes are TRBV7-3 and TRBJ2-2; D possibly corresponds to TRBD2 (5 bases). The V end was cut by 5 bases, the J end by 13 bases, with 20 bases between. CDR1 SGHTA and CDR2 FQGTGA come from the germline V gene. The CDR3 runs 14 residues. CDR3: CASSPPGPTAGLFF. Here the CDR3 DNA reads TGTGCCAGCAGCCCTCCCGGCCCGACCGCGGGGCTGTTTTTT.